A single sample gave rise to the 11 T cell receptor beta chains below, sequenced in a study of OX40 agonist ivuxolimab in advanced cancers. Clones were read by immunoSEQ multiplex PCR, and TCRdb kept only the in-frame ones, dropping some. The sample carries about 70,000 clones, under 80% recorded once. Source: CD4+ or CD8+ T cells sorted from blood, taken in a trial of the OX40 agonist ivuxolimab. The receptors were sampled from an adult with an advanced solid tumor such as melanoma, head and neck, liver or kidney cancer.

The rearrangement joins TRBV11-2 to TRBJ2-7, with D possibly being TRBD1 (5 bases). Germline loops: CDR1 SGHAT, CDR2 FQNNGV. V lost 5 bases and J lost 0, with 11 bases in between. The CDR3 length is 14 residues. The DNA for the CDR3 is TGTGCCAGCAGCCAGGGTTATAGCTCCTACGAGCAGTACTTC. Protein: CASSQGYSSYEQYF.

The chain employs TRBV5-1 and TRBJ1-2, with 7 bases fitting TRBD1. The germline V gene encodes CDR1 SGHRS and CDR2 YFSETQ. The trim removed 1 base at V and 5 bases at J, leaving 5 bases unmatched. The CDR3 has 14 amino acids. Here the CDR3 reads CASSLSQGSYGYTF. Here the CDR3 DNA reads TGCGCCAGCAGCTTGTCACAGGGGTCATATGGCTACACCTTC.

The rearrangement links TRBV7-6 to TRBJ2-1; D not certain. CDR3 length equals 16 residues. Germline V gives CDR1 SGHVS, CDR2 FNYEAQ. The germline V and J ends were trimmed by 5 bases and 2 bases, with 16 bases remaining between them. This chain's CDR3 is CASSAWTDAPYNEQFF. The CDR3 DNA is TGTGCCAGCAGCGCCTGGACGGATGCTCCCTACAATGAGCAGTTCTTC. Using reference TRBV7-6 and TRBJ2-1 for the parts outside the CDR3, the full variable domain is GAGVSQSPRYKVTKRGQDVALRCDPISGHVSLYWYRQALGQGPEFLTYFNYEAQQDKSGLPNDRFSAERPEGSISTLTIQRTEQRDSAMYRCASSAWTDAPYNEQFFGPGTRLTVL.

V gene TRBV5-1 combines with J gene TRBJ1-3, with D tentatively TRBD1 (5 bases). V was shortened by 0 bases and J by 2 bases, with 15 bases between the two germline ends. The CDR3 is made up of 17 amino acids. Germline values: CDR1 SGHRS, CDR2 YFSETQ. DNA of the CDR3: TGCGCCAGCAGCTTGGCTCCCCAGGGACGCCCTGGAAACACCATATATTTT. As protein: CASSLAPQGRPGNTIYF.

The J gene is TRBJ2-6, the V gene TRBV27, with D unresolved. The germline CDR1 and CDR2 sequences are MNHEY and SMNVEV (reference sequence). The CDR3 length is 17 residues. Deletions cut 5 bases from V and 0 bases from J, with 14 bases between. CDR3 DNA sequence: TGTGCCAGCAGTCCTGTCACAGTAAGCTCTGGGGCCAACGTCCTGACTTTC. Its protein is CASSPVTVSSGANVLTF. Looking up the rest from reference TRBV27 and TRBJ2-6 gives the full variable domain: EAQVTQNPRYLITVTGKKLTVTCSQNMNHEYMSWYRQDPGLGLRQIYYSMNVEVTDKGDVPEGYKVSRKEKRNFPLILESPSPNQTSLYFCASSPVTVSSGANVLTFGAGSRLTVL.

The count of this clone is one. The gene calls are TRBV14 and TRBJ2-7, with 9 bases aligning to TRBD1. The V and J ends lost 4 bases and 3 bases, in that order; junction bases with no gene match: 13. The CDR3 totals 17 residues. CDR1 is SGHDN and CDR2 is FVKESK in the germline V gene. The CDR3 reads CASSRVVRGQGFYEQYF. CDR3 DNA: TGTGCCAGCAGCCGAGTTGTCCGGGGACAGGGATTCTACGAGCAGTACTTC.

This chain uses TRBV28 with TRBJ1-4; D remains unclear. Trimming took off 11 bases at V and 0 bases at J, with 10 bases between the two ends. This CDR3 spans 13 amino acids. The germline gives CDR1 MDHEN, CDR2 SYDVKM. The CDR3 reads CAGKHSTNEKLFF. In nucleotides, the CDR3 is TGTGCCGGTAAACACTCAACTAATGAAAAACTGTTTTTT.

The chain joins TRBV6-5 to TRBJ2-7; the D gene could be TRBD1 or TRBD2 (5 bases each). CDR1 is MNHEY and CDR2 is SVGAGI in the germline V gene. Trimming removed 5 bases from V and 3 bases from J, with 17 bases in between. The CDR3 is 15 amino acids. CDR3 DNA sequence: TGTGCCAGCAGTCTTCGGGACCCTGGTATCTACGAGCAGTACTTC. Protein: CASSLRDPGIYEQYF.

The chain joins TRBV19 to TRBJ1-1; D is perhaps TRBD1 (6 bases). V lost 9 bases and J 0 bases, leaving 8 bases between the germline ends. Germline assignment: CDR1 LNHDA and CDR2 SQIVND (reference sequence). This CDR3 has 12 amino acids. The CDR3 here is CASRTVNTEAFF. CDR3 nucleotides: TGTGCCAGCAGGACAGTGAACACTGAAGCTTTCTTT.

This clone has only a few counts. The CDR3 reads CASSIPGLAANEQFF. In nucleotides, the CDR3 is TGTGCCAGTAGTATTCCGGGACTAGCGGCGAATGAGCAGTTCTTC. This chain connects TRBV19 to TRBJ2-1; 11 bases fit TRBD2. The CDR3 is 15 amino acids. Trimming took 3 bases from V and 7 from J; bases not matched to a gene: 5. The germline CDR1 and CDR2 sequences are LNHDA and SQIVND (reference sequence).

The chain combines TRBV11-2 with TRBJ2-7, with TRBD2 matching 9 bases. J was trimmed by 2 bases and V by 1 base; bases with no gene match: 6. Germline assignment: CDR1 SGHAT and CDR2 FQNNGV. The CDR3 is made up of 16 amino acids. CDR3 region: CASSLVGVAGAYEQYF. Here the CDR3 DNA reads TGTGCCAGCAGCTTAGTAGGGGTAGCGGGGGCCTACGAGCAGTACTTC.